These 6 T cell receptor beta chains were sequenced from one sample in a study of T cell repertoires in cytomegalovirus infection. TCRdb processed the reads anew with MiXCR; each CDR3 protein has one entry. The sample carries hundreds of thousands of distinct CDR3 sequences, around 24% recorded once. Sequencing was performed on CD8+ T cells from PBMCs. These receptors came from a human donor in good health (CMV status not recorded). Some clones in this sample may be carry-over from other donors' samples.

This rearrangement joins TRBV5-6 to TRBJ2-1; D call uncertain. With 0 bases removed from V and 8 bases from J, the gap between germline ends came to 9 bases. Germline V gene data show CDR1 as SGHDT and CDR2 as YYEEEE. This CDR3 has 13 residues. The CDR3 region has the DNA TGTGCCAGCAGCTTGGAAGGGTACCATGAGCAGTTCTTC. Amino acids: CASSLEGYHEQFF.

This clonotype has a count of ten or more. The rearrangement uses TRBV10-3 and TRBJ1-2; 7 nucleotides line up with TRBD1. The germline gives CDR1 ENHRY, CDR2 SYGVKD. V trimming: 5 bases; J trimming: 5 bases; junction bases outside the gene matches: 8. This CDR3 contains 14 residues. As DNA, the CDR3 is TGTGCCATCAGTCCGGGACAGCAATTTTATGGCTACACCTTC. As protein: CAISPGQQFYGYTF.

This clonotype appeared many times. The gene calls are TRBV6-2 or TRBV6-3 and TRBJ2-7; D possibly matches TRBD1 or TRBD2 (6 bases each). Germline V lookup: CDR1 MNHEY, CDR2 SVGEGT. V was shortened by 0 bases and J by 7 bases, with 13 bases between the two germline ends. CDR3 length equals 14 residues. DNA of the CDR3: TGTGCCAGCAGTTACTCAACGGGGGCTAGTGAGCAGTACGTC. Protein: CASSYSTGASEQYV.

This clonotype was detected only a few times. V gene TRBV6-6 combines with J gene TRBJ2-1; 12 nucleotides agree with TRBD2. The V gene end was trimmed by 6 bases and the J gene end by 6 bases; junction bases not matched to a gene: 12. CDR3 size: 17 residues. The germline CDR1 and CDR2 sequences are MNHNY and SVGAGI (reference sequence). The CDR3 DNA is TGTGCCAGCAGCCCCTACGCTAGCGGGGGGGCCCGCAATGAGCAGTTCTTC. It yields the protein CASSPYASGGARNEQFF.

J is TRBJ2-1 and V is TRBV7-6, with 8 bases identical to TRBD1. V gave up 5 bases and J gave up 8 bases; unmatched junction bases: 8. The CDR3 totals 14 residues. Per germline, CDR1 SGHVS and CDR2 FNYEAQ. CDR3 sequence (DNA): TGTGCCAGCAGCCCGGGACAGGTAGGGGATGAGCAGTTCTTC. Its protein is CASSPGQVGDEQFF.

This clonotype was seen repeatedly, ten times or more. The chain recombines TRBV7-4 with TRBJ2-2; D may be TRBD2 (6 bases). The germline V gene has CDR1 SGHVT and CDR2 SQSDAQ. The CDR3 covers 18 residues. The ends were cut back, 5 bases at V and 5 bases at J, with 24 bases in the middle. DNA of the CDR3: TGTGCCAGCAGCCTCATTCTTCCCCAGACTCGGGGGACCGGGGAGCTGTTTTTT. This codes for CASSLILPQTRGTGELFF.